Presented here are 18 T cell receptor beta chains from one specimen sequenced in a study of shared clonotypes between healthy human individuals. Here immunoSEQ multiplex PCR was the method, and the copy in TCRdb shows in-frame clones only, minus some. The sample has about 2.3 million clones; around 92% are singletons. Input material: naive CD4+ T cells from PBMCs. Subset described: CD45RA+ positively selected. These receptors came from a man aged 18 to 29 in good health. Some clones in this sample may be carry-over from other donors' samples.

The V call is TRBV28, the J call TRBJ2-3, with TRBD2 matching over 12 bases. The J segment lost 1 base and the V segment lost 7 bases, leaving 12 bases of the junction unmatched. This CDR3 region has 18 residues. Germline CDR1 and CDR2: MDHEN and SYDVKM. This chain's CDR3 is CASMGDLAGGFRTDTQYF. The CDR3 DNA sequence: TGTGCCAGCATGGGTGATCTAGCGGGAGGGTTTCGCACAGATACGCAGTATTTT.

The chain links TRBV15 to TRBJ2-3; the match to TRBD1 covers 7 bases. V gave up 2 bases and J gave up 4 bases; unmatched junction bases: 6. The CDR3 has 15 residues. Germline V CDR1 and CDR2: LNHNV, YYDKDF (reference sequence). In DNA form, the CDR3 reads TGTGCCACCAGCAGATTTCAGGGGGTGGCAGATACGCAGTATTTT. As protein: CATSRFQGVADTQYF.

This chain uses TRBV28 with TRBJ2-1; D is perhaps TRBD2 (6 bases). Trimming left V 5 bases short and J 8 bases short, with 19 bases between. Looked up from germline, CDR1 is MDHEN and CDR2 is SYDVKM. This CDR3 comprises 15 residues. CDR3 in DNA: TGTGCCAGCAGTCCCAGCGGGTCGCCTAGGGATGAGCAGTTCTTC. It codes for CASSPSGSPRDEQFF.

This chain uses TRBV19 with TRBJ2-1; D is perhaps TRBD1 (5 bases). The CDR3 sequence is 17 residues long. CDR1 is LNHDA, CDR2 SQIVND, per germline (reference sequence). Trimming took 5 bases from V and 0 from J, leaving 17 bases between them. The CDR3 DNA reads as TGTGCCAGTAGTTTCGGCCTTTCAAGGGGCTCCTACAATGAGCAGTTCTTC. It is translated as CASSFGLSRGSYNEQFF.

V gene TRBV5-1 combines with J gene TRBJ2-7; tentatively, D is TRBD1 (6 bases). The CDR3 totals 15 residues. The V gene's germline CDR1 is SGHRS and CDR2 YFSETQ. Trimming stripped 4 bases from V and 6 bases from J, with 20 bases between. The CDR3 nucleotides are TGCGCCAGCAGCGCACGTGTAACAGGGTCCGGCGAGCAGTACTTC. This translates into CASSARVTGSGEQYF. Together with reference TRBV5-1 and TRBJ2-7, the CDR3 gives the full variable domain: KAGVTQTPRYLIKTRGQQVTLSCSPISGHRSVSWYQQTPGQGLQFLFEYFSETQRNKGNFPGRFSGRQFSNSRSEMNVSTLELGDSALYLCASSARVTGSGEQYFGPGTRLTVT.

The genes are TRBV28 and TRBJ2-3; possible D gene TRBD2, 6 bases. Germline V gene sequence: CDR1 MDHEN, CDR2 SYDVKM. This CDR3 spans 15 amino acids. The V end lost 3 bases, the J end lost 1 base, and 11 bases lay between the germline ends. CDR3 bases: TGTGCCAGCAGTTTGGGGGGAGCGGGCACAGATACGCAGTATTTT. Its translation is CASSLGGAGTDTQYF.

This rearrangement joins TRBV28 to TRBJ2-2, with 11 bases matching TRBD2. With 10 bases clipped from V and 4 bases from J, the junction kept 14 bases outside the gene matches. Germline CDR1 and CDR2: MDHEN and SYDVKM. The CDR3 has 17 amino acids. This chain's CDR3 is CATLIAGGLVGTGELFF. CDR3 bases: TGTGCCACGCTTATAGCGGGAGGGCTCGTTGGCACCGGGGAGCTGTTTTTT.

CDR3 DNA sequence: TGTGCCAGCAGCCCGGACAGGGGGCGCCTTGGGTATGAGCAGTTCTTC. This encodes CASSPDRGRLGYEQFF. The chain carries TRBV6-6 and TRBJ2-1; 11 nucleotides match TRBD1. With V trimmed by 6 bases and J by 8 bases, 12 bases remained unmatched. The length of the CDR3 is 16 residues. Looked up from germline, CDR1 is MNHNY and CDR2 is SVGAGI (reference sequence).

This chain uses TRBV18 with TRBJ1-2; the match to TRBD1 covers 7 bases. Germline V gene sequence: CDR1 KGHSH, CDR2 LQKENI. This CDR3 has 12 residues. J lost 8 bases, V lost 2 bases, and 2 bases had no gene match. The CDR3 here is CASSPDREGYTF. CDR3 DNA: TGTGCCAGCTCACCAGACAGGGAAGGCTACACCTTC. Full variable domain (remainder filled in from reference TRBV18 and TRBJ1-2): NAGVMQNPRHLVRRRGQEARLRCSPMKGHSHVYWYRQLPEEGLKFMVYLQKENIIDESGMPKERFSAEFPKEGPSILRIQQVVRGDSAAYFCASSPDREGYTFGSGTRLTVV.

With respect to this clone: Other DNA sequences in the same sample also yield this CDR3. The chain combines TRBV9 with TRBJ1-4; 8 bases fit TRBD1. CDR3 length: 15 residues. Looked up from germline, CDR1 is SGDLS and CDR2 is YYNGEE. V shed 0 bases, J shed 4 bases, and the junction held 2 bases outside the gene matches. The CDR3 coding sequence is TGTGCCAGCAGCGTAGGAGGACAGGGTAATGAAAAACTGTTTTTT. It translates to CASSVGGQGNEKLFF.

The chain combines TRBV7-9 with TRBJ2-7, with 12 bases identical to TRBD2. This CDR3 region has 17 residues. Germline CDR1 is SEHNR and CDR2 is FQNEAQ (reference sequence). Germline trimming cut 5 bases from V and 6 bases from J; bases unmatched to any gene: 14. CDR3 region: CASSRWTSGIGSGEQYF. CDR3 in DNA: TGTGCCAGCAGCCGATGGACTAGCGGGATCGGGTCAGGCGAGCAGTACTTC. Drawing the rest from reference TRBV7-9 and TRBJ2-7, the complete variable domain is DTGVSQNPRHKITKRGQNVTFRCDPISEHNRLYWYRQTLGQGPEFLTYFQNEAQLEKSRLLSDRFSAERPKGSFSTLEIQRTEQGDSAMYLCASSRWTSGIGSGEQYFGPGTRLTVT.

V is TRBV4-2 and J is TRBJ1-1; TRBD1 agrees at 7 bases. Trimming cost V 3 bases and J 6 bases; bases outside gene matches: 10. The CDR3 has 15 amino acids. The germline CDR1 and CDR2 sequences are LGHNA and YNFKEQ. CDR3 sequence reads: CASSQDADRVPEAFF. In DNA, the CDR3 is TGTGCCAGCAGCCAGGACGCCGACAGGGTACCTGAAGCTTTCTTT.

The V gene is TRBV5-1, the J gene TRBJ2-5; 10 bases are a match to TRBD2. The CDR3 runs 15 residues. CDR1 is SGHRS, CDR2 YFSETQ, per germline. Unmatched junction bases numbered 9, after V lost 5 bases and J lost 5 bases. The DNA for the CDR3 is TGCGCCAGCAGTTTCTCTAGCGGGAGATTGGAGACCCAGTACTTC. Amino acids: CASSFSSGRLETQYF.

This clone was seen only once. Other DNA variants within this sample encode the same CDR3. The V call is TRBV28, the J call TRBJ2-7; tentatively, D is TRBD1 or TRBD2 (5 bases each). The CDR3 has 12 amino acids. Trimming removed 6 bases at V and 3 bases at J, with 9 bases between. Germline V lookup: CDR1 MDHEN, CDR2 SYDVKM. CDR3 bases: TGTGCCAGCAGGCCGGGGCACTACGAGCAGTACTTC. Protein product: CASRPGHYEQYF.

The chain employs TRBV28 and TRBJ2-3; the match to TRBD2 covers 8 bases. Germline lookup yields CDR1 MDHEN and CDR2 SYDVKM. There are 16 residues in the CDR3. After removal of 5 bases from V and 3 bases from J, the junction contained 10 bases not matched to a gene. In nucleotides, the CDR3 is TGTGCCAGCAGTCGTAGCGGGATCTTCAAAACAGATACGCAGTATTTT. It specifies CASSRSGIFKTDTQYF. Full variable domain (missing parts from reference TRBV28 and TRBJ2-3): DVKVTQSSRYLVKRTGEKVFLECVQDMDHENMFWYRQDPGLGLRLIYFSYDVKMKEKGDIPEGYSVSREKKERFSLILESASTNQTSMYLCASSRSGIFKTDTQYFGPGTRLTVL.

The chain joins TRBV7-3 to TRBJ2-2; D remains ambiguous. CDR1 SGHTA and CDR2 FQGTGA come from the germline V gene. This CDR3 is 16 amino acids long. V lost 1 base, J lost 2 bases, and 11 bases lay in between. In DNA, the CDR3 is TGTGCCAGCAGCTTAAGGGCAGGCGTTAACACCGGGGAGCTGTTTTTT. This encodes CASSLRAGVNTGELFF.

CDR3 loop: CASTGGGETQYF. Here the CDR3 DNA reads TGTGCCAGTACAGGGGGCGGCGAGACCCAGTACTTC. The V call is TRBV28, the J call TRBJ2-5; 9 bases match TRBD1. The germline V gene has CDR1 MDHEN and CDR2 SYDVKM. J lost 5 bases, V lost 9 bases, and 4 bases had no gene match. The CDR3 extends over 12 amino acids.

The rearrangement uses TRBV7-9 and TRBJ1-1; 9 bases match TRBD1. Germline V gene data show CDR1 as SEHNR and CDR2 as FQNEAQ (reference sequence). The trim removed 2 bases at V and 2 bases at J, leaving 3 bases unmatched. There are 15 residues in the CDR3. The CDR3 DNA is TGTGCCAGCAGCTTAAGGGACAGGGCTAACACTGAAGCTTTCTTT. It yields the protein CASSLRDRANTEAFF.